These 15 T cell receptor beta chains share one sample of origin, sequenced in a study of early T cells in non-severe SARS-CoV-2 infection. TCRdb re-derived calls from the 5' RACE reads in MiXCR, one entry per CDR3 protein. Among approximately 71,000 distinct CDR3 sequences, around 12% were seen once, and the ten largest hold 2.5% to 3.5%. The sample consisted of whole blood, taken at baseline. The receptors were sampled from an adult who was a healthcare worker with PCR-confirmed SARS-CoV-2 infection or an uninfected control (not recorded which).

This clonotype was observed many times. The chain uses TRBV20-1 and TRBJ2-1; no reliable D call. The germline V and J ends were trimmed by 3 bases and 8 bases, with 14 bases remaining between them. Germline CDR1 DFQATT, CDR2 SNEGSKA (reference sequence). The CDR3 sequence is 13 residues long. CDR3 bases: TGCAGTGCTAGGTCGACCGCTTATGATGAGCAGTTCTTC. Its protein product is CSARSTAYDEQFF.

This clonotype was picked up a small number of times. This rearrangement joins TRBV24-1 to TRBJ2-7; a weak D match, TRBD1 (5 bases). Germline values: CDR1 KGHDR, CDR2 SFDVKD. V shed 1 base and J shed 7 bases, with 19 bases lying between them. The CDR3 is made up of 16 amino acids. This CDR3 is CATSDFRDPLTEEQYF. The CDR3 DNA follows: TGTGCCACCAGTGATTTCAGGGATCCTCTCACGGAGGAGCAGTACTTC.

The table lists this clonotype with a few counts. The V and J genes are TRBV7-8 and TRBJ1-1; no definite D call. V gave up 3 bases and J gave up 1 base, with 3 bases separating them. Germline lookup yields CDR1 SGHVS and CDR2 FQNEAQ. The CDR3 runs 12 residues. The CDR3 DNA follows: TGTGCCAGCAGCTTCGCGAACACTGAAGCTTTCTTT. The encoded protein is CASSFANTEAFF.

As regards this clonotype: A read error is possible here, since a much larger clone lies one base away. This chain's CDR3 is CVSSLAGSMYTEAFF. Written as DNA, the CDR3 is TGTGTCAGCAGCTTAGCGGGTTCGATGTACACTGAAGCTTTCTTT. The chain joins TRBV11-2 to TRBJ1-1; no definite D call. Germline CDR1 and CDR2: SGHAT and FQNNGV. The CDR3 is made up of 15 amino acids.

This clonotype has only a few counts. The J gene is TRBJ1-2, the V gene TRBV18, with TRBD1 identical over 7 bases. CDR3 length equals 13 residues. V trimming: 6 bases; J trimming: 4 bases; junction bases outside the gene matches: 5. The germline V gene encodes CDR1 KGHSH and CDR2 LQKENI. CDR3 DNA: TGTGCCAGCTCGCAAGGGGGCGGCTATGGCTACACCTTC. This gives the protein CASSQGGGYGYTF.

This clonotype has just a few counts. The V gene is TRBV10-3, the J gene TRBJ2-3; tentative D call: TRBD2 (6 bases). The germline gives CDR1 ENHRY, CDR2 SYGVKD. This CDR3 is built from 14 residues. Trimming took 3 bases from V and 4 from J, leaving 11 bases between them. This CDR3 is CAISDIRLADTQYF. CDR3 nucleotides: TGTGCCATCAGTGACATCCGACTAGCAGATACGCAGTATTTT.

The chain links TRBV7-2 to TRBJ2-3; D is unresolved. The V gene's germline CDR1 is SGHTA and CDR2 FQGNSA. CDR3 length: 16 residues. The ends were cut back, 1 base at V and 2 bases at J, with 13 bases in the middle. The CDR3 coding sequence is TGTGCCAGCAGCTTAGTCGCATTCCCTTACACAGATACGCAGTATTTT. Translated: CASSLVAFPYTDTQYF.

The chain couples TRBV2 to TRBJ2-1, with D possibly being TRBD1 or TRBD2 (5 bases each). The ends were cut back, 5 bases at V and 0 bases at J, with 8 bases in the middle. The germline gives CDR1 SNHLY, CDR2 FYNNEI. CDR3 length equals 14 residues. CDR3 protein: CASSPGLSYNEQFF. In DNA, the CDR3 is TGTGCCAGCAGTCCGGGGCTCTCCTACAATGAGCAGTTCTTC.

This clonotype was observed a few times. The chain is built from TRBV7-3 and TRBJ2-2; D call uncertain. Trimming left V 5 bases short and J 6 bases short, with 10 bases between. CDR1 is SGHTA, CDR2 FQGTGA, per germline. CDR3 length equals 13 residues. CDR3 coding DNA: TGTGCCAGCAGCCCAGAAGTGTCCGGGGAGCTGTTTTTT. Protein: CASSPEVSGELFF.

The V gene is TRBV5-1, the J gene TRBJ2-7; possibly TRBD1 for D (5 bases). There are 13 residues in the CDR3. Looked up from germline, CDR1 is SGHRS and CDR2 is YFSETQ. The V end lost 2 bases, the J end lost 4 bases, and 10 bases lay between the germline ends. This CDR3 is CASSFTGSYEQYF. The CDR3 nucleotides are TGCGCCAGCAGCTTTACAGGTAGTTACGAGCAGTACTTC.

This clonotype was seen a handful of times. The rearrangement uses TRBV6-1 and TRBJ1-1, with D possibly matching TRBD1 (5 bases). V gave up 8 bases and J gave up 3 bases, with 22 bases separating them. Germline V gene lookup returns CDR1 MNHNS and CDR2 SASEGT. The CDR3 spans 16 residues. CDR3 in DNA: TGTGCCAGCCGAAGTCGGGGAAGGGGCGCGGACACTGAAGCTTTCTTT. Protein product: CASRSRGRGADTEAFF.

This clonotype showed up many times. The gene calls are TRBV7-8 and TRBJ1-6; 7 bases line up with TRBD1. After removal of 0 bases from V and 2 bases from J, the junction contained 4 bases not matched to a gene. CDR1 and CDR2 (germline): SGHVS, FQNEAQ. The CDR3 covers 17 residues. The CDR3 DNA sequence: TGTGCCAGCAGCTTAGCGAGGGGGCAGGCCTATAATTCACCCCTCCACTTT. Protein sequence: CASSLARGQAYNSPLHF.

The V call is TRBV27, the J call TRBJ1-5; a possible D gene is TRBD1 (5 bases). The CDR3 totals 15 residues. Looked up from germline, CDR1 is MNHEY and CDR2 is SMNVEV (reference sequence). Trimming pared 5 bases from V and 1 base from J, leaving 12 bases between. The CDR3 nucleotides read TGTGCCAGCAGTCCACAGGTAACCAGCAATCAGCCCCAGCATTTT. Amino acids: CASSPQVTSNQPQHF.

Ten or more counts support this clonotype. The chain links TRBV7-9 to TRBJ2-5; TRBD1 matches 8 bases. This CDR3 has 14 residues. Per germline, CDR1 SEHNR and CDR2 FQNEAQ (reference sequence). V was clipped by 3 bases and J by 2 bases; unmatched bases: 2. The CDR3 spells CASSFRQGQETQYF. The CDR3 DNA follows: TGTGCCAGCAGCTTCCGACAGGGGCAAGAGACCCAGTACTTC.

The genes are TRBV29-1 and TRBJ1-1, with TRBD1 matching 7 bases. CDR3 length: 13 amino acids. CDR1 and CDR2 (germline): SQVTM, ANQGSEA. V dropped 6 bases and J dropped 0; count of bases not matched to a gene: 4. DNA for the CDR3: TGCAGCGTGGCAGGGGGAGTGAACACTGAAGCTTTCTTT. Protein product: CSVAGGVNTEAFF.